Described below is a single T cell receptor beta chain sequence and its context. In the original processing: How many nucleated cells were present was estimated from reference gene primer amplification. The data were produced by immunoSEQ multiplex PCR, yet TCRdb's version contains in-frame clones alone and is incomplete. V, J and clone size were drawn from that table, and D and trimming were deduced from the DNA. Of about 53,000 clones listed, 89% were seen once; the top ten hold 4.5% to 6%. The data were taken from a study of blood T cell repertoires in COVID-19. On the study more broadly: Acute-phase and convalescent COVID-19 samples originated in the United States, Italy and Spain. The cDNA or gDNA used as material had been derived from T cells, B-cell-depleted T cells, or PBMCs.

Germline CDR1 reads LGHDT; CDR2 reads YNNKEL (reference sequence). The CDR3 has 15 amino acids. V gave up 2 bases and J gave up 5 bases; unmatched junction bases: 5. The clonotype originates from a man aged 60 to 75 with active COVID-19. Sequenced sample: peripheral blood. The genes are TRBV3-1 (or the pseudogene TRBV3-2) and TRBJ1-5; 8 bases fit TRBD1. The CDR3 DNA reads as TGTGCCAGCAGCCAACCCGACAGGGGCCATCAGCCCCAGCATTTT. Its translation: CASSQPDRGHQPQHF.